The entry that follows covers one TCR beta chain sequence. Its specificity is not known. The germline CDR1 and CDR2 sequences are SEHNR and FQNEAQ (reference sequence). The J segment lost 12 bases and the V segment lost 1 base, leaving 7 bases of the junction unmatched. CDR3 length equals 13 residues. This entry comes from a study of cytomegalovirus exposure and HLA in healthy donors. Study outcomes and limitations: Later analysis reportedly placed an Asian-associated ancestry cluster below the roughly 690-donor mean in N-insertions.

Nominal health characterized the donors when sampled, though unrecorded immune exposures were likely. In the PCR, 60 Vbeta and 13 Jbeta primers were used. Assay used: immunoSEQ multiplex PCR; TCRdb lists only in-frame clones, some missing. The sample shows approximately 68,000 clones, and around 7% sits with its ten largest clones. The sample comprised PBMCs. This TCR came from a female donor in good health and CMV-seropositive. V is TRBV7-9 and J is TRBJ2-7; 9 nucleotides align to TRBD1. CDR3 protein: CASSLDSGQGVYF. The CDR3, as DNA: TGTGCCAGCAGCTTAGATTCGGGACAGGGTGTGTACTTC.